This T cell receptor (beta chain) was obtained from a study of shared clonotypes between healthy human individuals. General study findings and limits: The study sampled only blood, and tissue repertoires likely differ. Among donors, clonotype sharing was expected to be affected by sequencing depth. Memory subsets generally showed smaller estimated richness than naive subsets did.

Comments on this clone: The target antigen is unknown.

Naive CD8 cells lacked CD45RO and underwent positive selection for CCR7, leaving out terminally differentiated effector memory CD45RA+ cells. CDR1 SQVTM and CDR2 ANQGSEA come from the germline V gene. CDR3 length equals 14 residues. V was clipped by 0 bases and J by 4 bases, with 13 bases between them. Original analysis: ImmunoSEQ only sent back junction sequences with no quality scores, so filtering was done differently. Measured with immunoSEQ multiplex PCR; TCRdb has only the in-frame clones, and not every one. That table is the source of V, J and clone size, and D and trimming were worked out from the DNA. The table has roughly 550,000 clones, about 95% seen once; the top ten hold about 0.11%.

Sequencing was carried out using naive CD8+ T cells sorted from blood. V and J are TRBV29-1 and TRBJ2-7, with D uncertain. This clonotype originated in a woman in her twenties or thirties in good health. CDR3: CSVEDAKAGYEQYF. The CDR3 DNA reads as TGCAGCGTTGAAGATGCAAAAGCAGGATACGAGCAGTACTTC.